This T cell receptor beta chain was sequenced for a study of shared clonotypes between healthy human individuals. Concerning this clone itself: Antigen unknown.

Here immunoSEQ multiplex PCR was the method, and the copy in TCRdb shows in-frame clones only, minus some. Of 2 million to 2.5 million clones listed, less than 95% are singletons. The trim removed 4 bases at V and 6 bases at J, leaving 6 bases unmatched. The germline V gene has CDR1 KGHSH and CDR2 LQKENI. This CDR3 comprises 13 residues. Whole-study findings and limits: Non-shared clonotypes had lower generation probabilities than those shared by all four donors. What rarefaction showed was incomplete sorted-subset sequencing despite large depth.

CD45RA-negative memory and CD45RA+ naive subsets were split from the CD4+ cells. The sequence was obtained from a man aged 18-30 years in good health. Some clones in this sample may be carry-over from other donors' samples. Sample: naive CD4+ T cells from PBMCs. The subset denotes: CD45RA+ positively selected. The chain joins TRBV18 to TRBJ2-7; 7 positions agree with TRBD1. CDR3 amino acids: CASSRGQSGEQYF. In DNA form, the CDR3 reads TGTGCCAGCTCACGGGGACAGTCTGGCGAGCAGTACTTC.